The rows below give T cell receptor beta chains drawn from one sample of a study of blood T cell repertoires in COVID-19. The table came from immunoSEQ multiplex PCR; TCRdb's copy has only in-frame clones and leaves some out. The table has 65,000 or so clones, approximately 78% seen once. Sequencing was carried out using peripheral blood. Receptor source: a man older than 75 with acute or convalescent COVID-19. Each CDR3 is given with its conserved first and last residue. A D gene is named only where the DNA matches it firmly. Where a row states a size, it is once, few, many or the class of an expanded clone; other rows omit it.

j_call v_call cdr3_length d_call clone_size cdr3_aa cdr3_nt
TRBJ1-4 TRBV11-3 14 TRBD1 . CASSLGQLASKLFF TGTGCCAGCAGCCTGGGACAGCTCGCGTCGAAACTGTTTTTT
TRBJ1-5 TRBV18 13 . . CASSPPRGQPQHF TGTGCCAGCTCACCACCGCGGGGTCAGCCCCAGCATTTT
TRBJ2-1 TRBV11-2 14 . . CASSLQLQSGEEFF TGTGCCAGCAGCTTACAACTGCAGTCCGGCGAGGAGTTCTTC
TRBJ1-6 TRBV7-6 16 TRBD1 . CASSLVTGGDNSPLHF TGTGCCAGCAGCTTAGTTACAGGGGGCGATAATTCACCCCTCCACTTT
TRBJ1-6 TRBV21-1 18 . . CASSSFRGVDSYNSPLHF TGTGCCAGCAGCTCCTTCAGGGGGGTAGACTCCTATAATTCACCCCTCCACTTT
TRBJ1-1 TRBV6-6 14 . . CASSSHSGNTEAFF TGTGCCAGCAGCTCACATTCGGGGAACACTGAAGCTTTCTTT
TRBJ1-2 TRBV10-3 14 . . CAISGVPGLYGYTF TGTGCCATCAGTGGGGTCCCAGGGCTATATGGCTACACCTTC
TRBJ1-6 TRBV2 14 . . CASCSGTRVRPLHF TGTGCCAGCTGCTCCGGGACAAGGGTGCGGCCCCTCCACTTT
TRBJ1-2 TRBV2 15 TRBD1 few CASRVDRGGSYGYTF TGTGCCAGCAGGGTTGACAGGGGTGGAAGCTATGGCTACACCTTC
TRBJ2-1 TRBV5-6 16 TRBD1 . CASSSIPGQGTQGQFF TGTGCCAGCAGCTCCATCCCGGGACAGGGAACCCAGGGGCAGTTCTTC
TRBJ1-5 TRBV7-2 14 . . CASSSPLSNQPQHF TGTGCCAGCAGCTCCCCCCTTAGCAATCAGCCCCAGCATTTT
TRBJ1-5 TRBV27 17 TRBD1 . CASSFRQGRGSNQPQHF TGTGCCAGCAGTTTCCGACAGGGGAGGGGGAGCAATCAGCCCCAGCATTTT
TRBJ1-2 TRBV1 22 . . CTSSQRLSRTTERQGQDCGYTF TGCACCAGCAGCCAACGACTAAGCAGAACCACGGAACGACAGGGGCAGGACTGTGGCTACACCTTC
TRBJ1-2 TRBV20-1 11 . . CSATDGGGYTF TGCAGTGCTACGGACGGGGGAGGCTACACCTTC
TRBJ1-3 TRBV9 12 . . CASSVGADTIYF TGTGCCAGCAGCGTAGGAGCGGACACCATATATTTT
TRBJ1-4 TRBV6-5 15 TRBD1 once CASSWGTGINEKLFF TGTGCCAGCAGTTGGGGGACAGGAATTAATGAAAAACTGTTTTTT
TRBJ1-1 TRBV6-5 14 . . CASTYSLGNTEAFF TGTGCCAGCACCTACTCCCTCGGGAACACTGAAGCTTTCTTT
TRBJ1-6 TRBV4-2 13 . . CASSQDGYSPLHF TGTGCCAGCAGCCAAGACGGGTATTCACCCCTCCACTTT
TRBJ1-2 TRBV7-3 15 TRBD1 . CASSPASGQGKVKTF TGTGCCAGCAGCCCGGCTTCGGGACAGGGGAAAGTAAAAACCTTC
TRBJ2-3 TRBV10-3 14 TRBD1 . CAISGQGEGDTQYF TGTGCCATCAGTGGACAGGGGGAGGGGGATACGCAGTATTTT
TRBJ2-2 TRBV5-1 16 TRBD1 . CASSLVGRGRPGELFF TGCGCCAGCAGCTTGGTTGGCAGGGGGCGCCCCGGGGAGCTGTTTTTT
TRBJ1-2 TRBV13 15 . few CASSPRDLGRDGYTF TGTGCCAGCAGCCCCCGGGACTTGGGTCGAGATGGCTACACCTTC
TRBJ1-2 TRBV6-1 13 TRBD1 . CASSERTGDGYTF TGTGCCAGCAGTGAAAGGACAGGGGATGGCTACACCTTC
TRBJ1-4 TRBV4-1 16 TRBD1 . CASSQERGQFNEKLFF TGCGCCAGCAGCCAAGAGAGGGGGCAGTTTAATGAAAAACTGTTTTTT
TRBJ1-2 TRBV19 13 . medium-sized CASSITGSYGYTF TGTGCCAGTAGTATAACAGGTTCCTATGGCTACACCTTC
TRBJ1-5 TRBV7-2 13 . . CASSFRADQPQHF TGTGCCAGCAGCTTCAGGGCTGATCAGCCCCAGCATTTT
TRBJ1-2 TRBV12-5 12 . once CASGLDRYGYTF TGTGCTAGTGGTTTGGACAGGTATGGCTACACCTTC
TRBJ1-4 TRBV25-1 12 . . CASSDGHEKLFF TGTGCCAGCAGTGACGGTCATGAAAAACTGTTTTTT
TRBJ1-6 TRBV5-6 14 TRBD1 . CASSPGQGPRALHF TGTGCCAGCAGCCCCGGACAGGGCCCTAGGGCCCTCCACTTT
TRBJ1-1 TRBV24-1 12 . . CATTSVNTEAFF TGTGCCACCACGTCTGTGAACACTGAAGCTTTCTTT
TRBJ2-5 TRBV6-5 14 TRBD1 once CASSFTGGRETQYF TGTGCCAGCAGTTTCACAGGGGGCCGGGAGACCCAGTACTTC
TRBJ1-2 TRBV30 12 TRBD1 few CAWASGGCGYTF TGTGCCTGGGCCTCAGGGGGCTGTGGCTACACCTTC
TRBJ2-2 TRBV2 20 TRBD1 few CASSESGDRVLFMNTGELFF TGTGCCAGCAGTGAATCGGGGGACAGGGTTCTCTTTATGAACACCGGGGAGCTGTTTTTT
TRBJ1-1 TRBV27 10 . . CASKGTEAFF TGTGCCAGCAAAGGGACAGAAGCTTTCTTT
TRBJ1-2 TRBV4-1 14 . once CASSQQQTNYRYTF TGCGCCAGCAGCCAACAACAGACTAACTATCGCTACACCTTC
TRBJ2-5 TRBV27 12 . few CASSLSQETQYF TGTGCCAGCAGTCTCAGCCAAGAGACCCAGTACTTC
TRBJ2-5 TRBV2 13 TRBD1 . CASSRGLVETQYF TGTGCCAGCAGCAGGGGGCTGGTTGAGACCCAGTACTTC
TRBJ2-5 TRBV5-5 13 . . CASSSQGSETQYF TGTGCCAGCAGTTCTCAGGGTTCGGAGACCCAGTACTTC
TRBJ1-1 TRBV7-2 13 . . CASSLEVAGEAFF TGTGCCAGCAGCTTAGAAGTGGCAGGGGAGGCTTTCTTT
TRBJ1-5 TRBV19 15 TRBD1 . CASSIGTGRNQPQHF TGTGCCAGTAGTATAGGGACAGGGCGCAATCAGCCCCAGCATTTT
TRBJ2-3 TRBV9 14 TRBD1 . CASSTTGSADTQYF TGTGCCAGCAGCACGACAGGGAGCGCAGATACGCAGTATTTT
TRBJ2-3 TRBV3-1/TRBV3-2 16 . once CASSQENRMLVDTQYF TGTGCCAGCAGCCAAGAGAACAGGATGCTGGTCGATACGCAGTATTTT
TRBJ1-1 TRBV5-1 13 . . CASSAGMGTEAFF TGCGCCAGCAGCGCGGGGATGGGCACTGAAGCTTTCTTT
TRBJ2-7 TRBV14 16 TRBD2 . CASSQRGRGADYEQYF TGTGCCAGCAGCCAACGCGGGCGGGGGGCCGATTACGAGCAGTACTTC
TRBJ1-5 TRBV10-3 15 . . CASKSGTAGYQPQHF TGTGCCAGCAAGAGCGGTACAGCGGGTTATCAGCCCCAGCATTTT
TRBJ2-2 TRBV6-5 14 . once CASRGQGDTGELFF TGTGCCAGCAGAGGTCAGGGTGACACCGGGGAGCTGTTTTTT
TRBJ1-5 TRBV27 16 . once CASSLSSGNIDQPQHF TGTGCCAGCAGTTTATCGAGCGGGAACATCGATCAGCCCCAGCATTTT
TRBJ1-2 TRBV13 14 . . CASSSGLNRRGYTF TGTGCCAGCAGCTCAGGCCTGAACCGGCGGGGCTACACCTTC
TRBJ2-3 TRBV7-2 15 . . CASSLGATSTDTQYF TGTGCCAGCAGCTTAGGTGCCACTAGCACAGATACGCAGTATTTT
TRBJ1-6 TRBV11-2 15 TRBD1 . CASSLAGTDNSPLHF TGTGCCAGCAGCTTAGCCGGGACAGATAATTCACCCCTCCACTTT
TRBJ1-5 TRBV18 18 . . CASSPSGRASLANQPQHF TGTGCCAGCTCACCCTCGGGTAGGGCGAGCCTAGCAAATCAGCCCCAGCATTTT
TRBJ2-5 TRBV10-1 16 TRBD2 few CASIVRRGGTEETQYF TGCGCCAGCATAGTTCGGCGGGGGGGGACGGAAGAGACCCAGTACTTC
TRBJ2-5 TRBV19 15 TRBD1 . CASSFRGKYQETQYF TGTGCCAGTAGTTTCAGGGGGAAGTACCAAGAGACCCAGTACTTC